This TCR beta chain was recovered during a study of control samples from healthy donors and cancer patients. This CDR3 has 13 amino acids. In germline, CDR1 is SGHNT, CDR2 YENEEA. The V and J ends lost 0 bases and 7 bases respectively, with 8 bases between them. The repertoire was sequenced with immunoSEQ multiplex PCR; TCRdb's copy has only in-frame clones and lacks some. The repertoire holds some 150,000 clones, with around nine tenths as singletons. This chain links TRBV11-3 with TRBJ2-3; D perhaps matches TRBD1 (6 bases). The sample was blood. This sequence originates from a man aged 25 to 40 in good health. The chain's CDR3 is CASSLEGGYTQYF. CDR3 in DNA: TGTGCCAGCAGCTTAGAAGGGGGATATACGCAGTATTTT.